The clone carrying this TCR beta chain was seen only a few times. This sample was included in a study of early T cells in non-severe SARS-CoV-2 infection. About the study: The sequenced material was bulk RNA from unsorted whole blood, and its chains were unpaired.

Germline CDR1 and CDR2: DFQATT and SNEGSKA (reference sequence). The CDR3 loop spans 16 amino acids. The ends lost 4 bases at V and 6 bases at J; junction bases unmatched: 9. As part of library construction, unique molecular identifiers were attached to individual cDNA molecules. A single record per CDR3 protein comes from TCRdb applying MiXCR to the 5' RACE reads. The sample includes fewer than 40,000 distinct CDR3 sequences, 7% to 7.5% of them seen just once. The J gene is TRBJ2-1, the V gene TRBV20-1; 13 bases line up with TRBD2. Material: whole blood, obtained at baseline. The receptor was derived from an adult who was a healthcare worker with PCR-confirmed SARS-CoV-2 infection or an uninfected control (not recorded which). CDR3 amino acids: CSAISLGTSGTNEQFF. CDR3 DNA: TGCAGTGCTATTAGTCTTGGGACTAGCGGGACCAATGAGCAGTTCTTC.